The 29 T cell receptor beta chains presented below share a single source sample, sequenced in a study of T cell responses to AZD1222 COVID-19 vaccine. Using immunoSEQ multiplex PCR, the repertoire was profiled, and TCRdb retains in-frame clones only, with some absent. The table shows 120,000 or so clones, with around 88% occurring only once. The input for sequencing was peripheral blood, taken on day 0 of MenACWY control vaccination. The receptor set was obtained from an adult in good health.

The rearrangement joins TRBV10-3 to TRBJ2-1; D is possibly TRBD2 (6 bases). The V end lost 4 bases, the J end lost 5 bases, and 18 bases lay between the germline ends. The germline gives CDR1 ENHRY, CDR2 SYGVKD. This CDR3 has 16 amino acids. CDR3 loop: CAISGHRDFRNNEQFF. In DNA form, the CDR3 reads TGTGCCATCAGTGGACACCGGGACTTCCGGAACAATGAGCAGTTCTTC.

The chain joins TRBV7-6 to TRBJ2-1; TRBD2 agrees at 11 bases. The CDR3 runs 15 residues. Germline V gene data show CDR1 as SGHVS and CDR2 as FNYEAQ. The trim removed 3 bases at V and 3 bases at J, leaving 1 base unmatched. CDR3 sequence: CASSLGLADYNEQFF. CDR3 nucleotide sequence: TGTGCCAGCAGCTTGGGACTAGCGGACTACAATGAGCAGTTCTTC.

This clone was observed once. The rearrangement uses TRBV5-1 and TRBJ2-7, with D hard to call. Germline assignment: CDR1 SGHRS and CDR2 YFSETQ. The length of the CDR3 is 11 residues. V was shortened by 2 bases and J by 0 bases, with 0 bases between the two germline ends. The CDR3 spells CASSFSYEQYF. The DNA for the CDR3 is TGCGCCAGCAGCTTCTCCTACGAGCAGTACTTC.

A word on this clone: The sample carries other DNA sequences with the same CDR3. The J gene is TRBJ2-7, the V gene TRBV7-3; D assignment may be TRBD1 or TRBD2 (5 bases each). V lost 3 bases and J 3 bases, leaving 9 bases between the germline ends. Germline V gives CDR1 SGHTA, CDR2 FQGTGA. The length of the CDR3 is 13 residues. The CDR3 region is CASSLGTGYEQYF. CDR3 nucleotides: TGTGCCAGCAGCTTGGGGACGGGCTACGAGCAGTACTTC.

This clone was seen a single time. The chain employs TRBV6-5 and TRBJ2-7, with no clear D. Between the trimmed V and J ends, which lost 2 bases and 0 bases, there was a span of 11 bases. Germline V gene data show CDR1 as MNHEY and CDR2 as SVGAGI. CDR3 length: 15 residues. The CDR3 nucleotides are TGTGCCAGCAGTTACAGTGGTACGGACTCCTACGAGCAGTACTTC. Translating gives CASSYSGTDSYEQYF.

The rearrangement links TRBV12-3 or TRBV12-4 to TRBJ1-2; D not resolved. The CDR3 is 13 residues long. V dropped 1 base and J dropped 7 bases, with 10 bases sitting between them. In nucleotides, the CDR3 is TGTGCCAGCAGTTTAGGAGGTTCGTTTGGCTACACCTTC. Translated: CASSLGGSFGYTF.

This clone has just a few counts. DNA of the CDR3: TGTGCCAGCAGTGACGAGGGACTGATCAATCAGCCCCAGCATTTT. It codes for CASSDEGLINQPQHF. The chain uses TRBV2 and TRBJ1-5; D possibly corresponds to TRBD1 (5 bases). From germline, CDR1 is SNHLY and CDR2 FYNNEI. This CDR3 contains 15 residues. Between the trimmed V and J ends, which lost 3 bases and 3 bases, there was a span of 12 bases.

The chain recombines TRBV19 with TRBJ1-1; D perhaps matches TRBD1 (5 bases). Trimming took 7 bases from V and 5 from J, leaving 11 bases between them. This CDR3 contains 12 residues. CDR1 and CDR2 (germline): LNHDA, SQIVND (reference sequence). The CDR3 nucleotides read TGTGCCAGTAAGGTCGGGGGAACTGAAGCTTTCTTT. This gives the protein CASKVGGTEAFF.

This sequence joins TRBV6-4 and TRBJ2-1; 12 bases line up with TRBD2. The V gene's germline CDR1 is MRHNA and CDR2 SNTAGT. This CDR3 is 14 amino acids long. J gave up 7 bases and V 3 bases, and 1 base lay outside the gene matches. The CDR3 loop reads CASSEGTSGNEQFF. For the CDR3, the DNA is TGTGCCAGCAGTGAGGGGACTAGCGGGAATGAGCAGTTCTTC.

The rearrangement links TRBV6-5 to TRBJ2-7; 7 bases agree with TRBD2. V shed 2 bases and J 6 bases; nucleotides not matched to a gene: 1. Germline lookup yields CDR1 MNHEY and CDR2 SVGAGI. The CDR3 has 12 residues. The CDR3: CASSYPGGEQYF. CDR3 DNA: TGTGCCAGCAGTTACCCGGGGGGCGAGCAGTACTTC.

V and J are TRBV11-3 and TRBJ2-3; TRBD1 matches 9 bases. V lost 3 bases, J lost 5 bases, and 9 bases stayed unmatched. The CDR3 length is 16 residues. The V gene's germline CDR1 is SGHNT and CDR2 YENEEA. CDR3 region: CASSLTGTGKIDTQYF. The CDR3 bases are TGTGCCAGCAGCTTGACCGGGACAGGGAAAATAGATACGCAGTATTTT. Complete variable domain (other parts from reference TRBV11-3 and TRBJ2-3): EAGVVQSPRYKIIEKKQPVAFWCNPISGHNTLYWYLQNLGQGPELLIRYENEEAVDDSQLPKDRFSAERLKGVDSTLKIQPAELGDSAVYLCASSLTGTGKIDTQYFGPGTRLTVL.

This clone was seen only a few times. The rearrangement uses TRBV12-3 or TRBV12-4 and TRBJ2-2; tentative D call: TRBD1 (5 bases). Trimming stripped 10 bases from V and 9 bases from J, with 18 bases between. The CDR3 has 13 amino acids. Here the CDR3 reads CATTQGPTWELFF. For the CDR3, the DNA is TGTGCCACTACCCAGGGTCCCACGTGGGAGCTGTTTTTT.

V gene TRBV29-1 combines with J gene TRBJ1-1; weak D call: TRBD1 (6 bases). This CDR3 has 14 residues. CDR1 is SQVTM and CDR2 is ANQGSEA in the germline V gene. The V gene lost 6 bases and the J gene lost 2 bases, with 16 bases spanning the gap. The CDR3 here is CSVKMEGGNTEAFF. The CDR3 coding sequence is TGCAGCGTCAAGATGGAGGGGGGCAACACTGAAGCTTTCTTT.

V usage is TRBV30 and J usage is TRBJ2-7; D gene ambiguous. The CDR3 totals 13 residues. CDR1 and CDR2 (germline): GTSNPN, SVGIG (reference sequence). V shed 4 bases and J shed 0 bases, with 10 bases lying between them. The DNA of the CDR3 is TGTGCCTGGACTTTTGGGAACTCCTACGAGCAGTACTTC. Translating gives CAWTFGNSYEQYF.

The chain employs TRBV19 and TRBJ1-1; D gene uncertain. The germline V gene has CDR1 LNHDA and CDR2 SQIVND (reference sequence). Trimming shortened V by 0 bases and J by 2 bases, and 10 bases separated the two germline ends. The CDR3 runs 15 residues. DNA of the CDR3: TGTGCCAGTAGTATAGATCGCGGCAGCAACACTGAAGCTTTCTTT. Residues: CASSIDRGSNTEAFF.

The genes are TRBV5-1 and TRBJ2-5, with TRBD2 matching 7 bases. The CDR3 extends over 14 amino acids. With V trimmed by 4 bases and J by 4 bases, 7 bases remained unmatched. The germline V gene encodes CDR1 SGHRS and CDR2 YFSETQ. The CDR3 coding sequence is TGCGCCAGCAGCCCCGAGCGGGACGGAGAGACCCAGTACTTC. It yields the protein CASSPERDGETQYF.

This chain connects TRBV5-1 to TRBJ2-3, with 10 bases aligning to TRBD2. Germline V lookup: CDR1 SGHRS, CDR2 YFSETQ. V dropped 0 bases and J dropped 2; count of bases not matched to a gene: 3. The CDR3 extends over 16 amino acids. The CDR3 loop reads CASSLVAGGPTDTQYF. CDR3 DNA: TGCGCCAGCAGCTTGGTAGCGGGAGGACCCACAGATACGCAGTATTTT. Using reference TRBV5-1 and TRBJ2-3 for the parts outside the CDR3, the full variable domain is KAGVTQTPRYLIKTRGQQVTLSCSPISGHRSVSWYQQTPGQGLQFLFEYFSETQRNKGNFPGRFSGRQFSNSRSEMNVSTLELGDSALYLCASSLVAGGPTDTQYFGPGTRLTVL.

The genes are TRBV5-4 and TRBJ2-7; D is perhaps TRBD1 or TRBD2 (6 bases each). The CDR3 covers 14 residues. The V gene's germline CDR1 is SGHNT and CDR2 YYREEE (reference sequence). The V gene lost 2 bases and the J gene lost 2 bases, with 11 bases spanning the gap. CDR3 nucleotides: TGTGCCAGCAGCTTATGGGGGGCGGCCTACGAGCAGTACTTC. It is translated as CASSLWGAAYEQYF.

CDR3 DNA sequence: TGTGCCTGGAGTGTCCGGTTGGGTGGTAATGAAAAACTGTTTTTT. Residues: CAWSVRLGGNEKLFF. The chain joins TRBV30 to TRBJ1-4, with D uncertain. V lost 0 bases and J lost 4, with 12 bases in between. The germline gives CDR1 GTSNPN, CDR2 SVGIG (reference sequence). This CDR3 spans 15 amino acids.

The V call is TRBV7-6, the J call TRBJ1-3, with 7 bases that match TRBD1. Germline trimming cut 5 bases from V and 0 bases from J; bases unmatched to any gene: 4. The length of the CDR3 is 15 residues. Germline assignment: CDR1 SGHVS and CDR2 FNYEAQ. CDR3 amino acids: CASSQGGDSGNTIYF. Written as DNA, the CDR3 is TGTGCCAGCAGCCAGGGGGGTGACTCTGGAAACACCATATATTTT.

The chain uses TRBV7-3 and TRBJ2-3; D may be TRBD2 (6 bases). V was pared by 4 bases and J by 4 bases, with 15 bases between. CDR1 SGHTA and CDR2 FQGTGA come from the germline V gene. This CDR3 has 15 amino acids. The CDR3 sequence is CASSSYMTSPDTQYF. The CDR3 DNA reads as TGTGCCAGCAGCTCTTACATGACTAGTCCAGATACGCAGTATTTT.

V and J are TRBV5-8 and TRBJ1-2; D uncertain. Germline lookup yields CDR1 SGHTS and CDR2 YDEGEE. Trimming took off 0 bases at V and 2 bases at J, with 5 bases between the two ends. This CDR3 comprises 13 residues. CDR3 sequence reads: CASSLGGNYGYTF. DNA for the CDR3: TGTGCCAGCAGCTTGGGAGGGAACTATGGCTACACCTTC.

The genes are TRBV5-1 and TRBJ2-7; D is uncertain. The CDR3 totals 12 residues. Germline CDR1 is SGHRS and CDR2 is YFSETQ. Trimming shortened V by 2 bases and J by 6 bases, and 9 bases separated the two germline ends. The CDR3 spells CASSFDLFEQYF. In nucleotides, the CDR3 is TGCGCCAGCAGCTTTGACTTGTTCGAGCAGTACTTC.

The CDR3, as DNA: TGCGCCAGCAGCCTGGGGGCTAGCGGGAGTGATACGCAGTATTTT. Translated: CASSLGASGSDTQYF. This chain uses TRBV5-1 with TRBJ2-3; 10 bases map to TRBD2. The V gene's germline CDR1 is SGHRS and CDR2 YFSETQ. CDR3 length: 15 residues. With 4 bases clipped from V and 6 bases from J, the junction kept 8 bases outside the gene matches.

This clone was found a few times. The chain recombines TRBV5-1 with TRBJ2-5; 7 bases agree with TRBD2. After removal of 4 bases from V and 0 bases from J, the junction contained 6 bases not matched to a gene. This CDR3 has 15 residues. The germline V gene encodes CDR1 SGHRS and CDR2 YFSETQ. The CDR3: CASSQLATNQETQYF. CDR3 bases: TGCGCCAGCAGCCAACTAGCGACAAACCAAGAGACCCAGTACTTC.

The chain joins TRBV30 to TRBJ1-2; the D gene is possibly TRBD1 (6 bases). Trimming removed 2 bases from V and 4 bases from J, with 20 bases in between. CDR3 length: 16 residues. Germline V gene data show CDR1 as GTSNPN and CDR2 as SVGIG (reference sequence). The CDR3 DNA sequence: TGTGCCTGGAGTTCCACCCGGACAGCCTCTCCCTATGGCTACACCTTC. Translating gives CAWSSTRTASPYGYTF.

The chain uses TRBV10-2 and TRBJ2-1; 7 bases fit TRBD2. Per the germline V gene, CDR1 is WSHSY and CDR2 is SAAADI. This CDR3 has 15 residues. With 2 bases clipped from V and 0 bases from J, the junction kept 1 base outside the gene matches. This chain's CDR3 is CASSERGDSYNEQFF. The CDR3 DNA reads as TGCGCCAGCAGTGAGCGGGGGGACTCCTACAATGAGCAGTTCTTC.

This chain links TRBV11-2 with TRBJ1-1; D is possibly TRBD1 (5 bases). Trimming left V 3 bases short and J 8 bases short, with 16 bases between. The CDR3 sequence is 14 residues long. From germline, CDR1 is SGHAT and CDR2 FQNNGV. CDR3 in DNA: TGTGCCAGCAGCTTGCAGACCCGGGGCGACGAAGCTTTCTTT. This translates into CASSLQTRGDEAFF.

This clone has just a few counts. The rearrangement links TRBV9 to TRBJ2-1; 8 bases agree with TRBD2. This CDR3 is built from 16 residues. Germline V gene lookup returns CDR1 SGDLS and CDR2 YYNGEE. The trim removed 0 bases at V and 2 bases at J, leaving 4 bases unmatched. The CDR3 nucleotides are TGTGCCAGCAGCGTAGCACTAGCGGAGCCCTACAATGAGCAGTTCTTC. This gives the protein CASSVALAEPYNEQFF.